This T cell receptor beta chain was recorded in a study of T cells after yellow fever vaccination. Study-wide background: Fractions of low cell number were prepared using SMART-Seq v4 Ultra Low Input. General study results and limits: Contamination of FACS-sorted repertoires by abundant clonotypes from the bulk population could occur. In post-booster samples, most primary-vaccination clones reappeared (under 98% CD4, 70% to 90% CD8).

This clonotype was found a few times. Its target is unknown. In germline, CDR1 is GTSNPN, CDR2 SVGIG (reference sequence). Deletions cut 3 bases from V and 7 bases from J, with 22 bases between. This CDR3 has 15 residues. Template switching with 5'RACE generated the TCR cDNA and added a universal primer site and UMIs. TCRdb independently ran MiXCR on the 5' RACE reads; one entry per CDR3 protein. The profile covers some 600,000 distinct CDR3 sequences, with 12% appearing a single time and about 15% taken by the ten largest. The source of this sequence is a man aged 25 to 40 who received the YFV17D yellow fever vaccine. The specimen comprised PBMCs, sampled on the day of the yellow fever booster vaccination. The rearrangement links TRBV30 to TRBJ2-7, with unresolved D. In DNA, the CDR3 is TGTGCCTGGAGCAACCGGTGGACCAACGCGGCGGAGCAGTACTTC. The encoded protein is CAWSNRWTNAAEQYF.